Sequencing of this T cell receptor (beta chain) was carried out in a study of blood T cell repertoires in COVID-19. The overall study: Acute and convalescent COVID-19 samples came from the United States, Italy and Spain. Sources were T cells, B-cell-depleted T cells, or PBMCs; the material itself was cDNA or gDNA.

Repertoires were generated with immunoSEQ multiplex PCR, while TCRdb's copy carries only in-frame clones and drops some. This table has some 260,000 clones, about 90% appearing once. Germline CDR1 and CDR2: LGHDT and YNNKEL (reference sequence). Trimming took 3 bases from V and 1 from J; bases not matched to a gene: 13. This CDR3 spans 18 amino acids. Participant reports of clinical history set cohort assignment. This chain joins TRBV3-1 (or the pseudogene TRBV3-2) and TRBJ1-2, with 8 bases fitting TRBD1. The TCR originated in a woman younger than 45 with acute COVID-19. The source material was PBMCs or T cells enriched from blood (not recorded which). The CDR3 here is CASSHLARTGPVNYGYTF. CDR3 DNA sequence: TGTGCCAGCAGCCACCTCGCCCGGACAGGGCCCGTTAACTATGGCTACACCTTC.